The present TCR beta chain was sequenced within a study of blood T cell repertoires in COVID-19. Study-wide background: Both acute and convalescent COVID-19 samples were obtained from the United States, Italy and Spain. PBMCs, B-cell-depleted T cells, or T cells were the source of the cDNA or gDNA that made up the material.

Original handling: Amplifying reference gene primers gave estimates of nucleated cell counts. Sequenced by immunoSEQ multiplex PCR; TCRdb stores in-frame clones only, minus some. D and trimming come from the DNA, and the V and J calls and clone size come from that table. Altogether roughly 150,000 clones are present, more than 75% being singletons, with the ten largest covering less than 4.5%. CDR3 length equals 13 residues. With 2 bases removed from V and 1 base from J, the gap between germline ends came to 6 bases. Looked up from germline, CDR1 is SGHTA and CDR2 is FQGNSA. The sequenced material came from peripheral blood. The chain recombines TRBV7-2 with TRBJ2-7; no reliable D call. The origin of this receptor is a man between 60 and 70 years old with acute or convalescent COVID-19. CDR3 loop: CASSLTRSYEQYF. The CDR3, as DNA: TGTGCCAGCAGCTTAACACGTTCCTACGAGCAGTACTTC.